Below, 27 T cell receptor beta chains from the same sample are listed, as sequenced in a study of PD-1 blockade in classical Hodgkin lymphoma. Sequencing used immunoSEQ multiplex PCR; TCRdb keeps in-frame clones, though not all of them. The sample holds about 58,000 clones, 85% to 95% seen once. Brentuximab vedotin exposure varied, and every patient relapsed after autologous stem cell transplantation. The sequencing used peripheral blood mononuclear cells (PBMCs), collected before the second cycle of nivolumab. The origin of the receptors is a human donor with classical Hodgkin lymphoma.

This chain uses TRBV19 with TRBJ2-7; 9 bases align to TRBD1. CDR3 length equals 16 residues. CDR1 and CDR2 from the germline V gene are LNHDA and SQIVND (reference sequence). Losses at the gene ends were 3 bases for V and 3 bases for J; bases not matched to a gene: 9. CDR3 DNA sequence: TGTGCCAGTAGTATGCCCCTTGGGACAGGGTTCTACGAGCAGTACTTC. Residues: CASSMPLGTGFYEQYF.

This clone is a singleton in its sample. The V call is TRBV4-2, the J call TRBJ2-7; the D call may be TRBD1 or TRBD2 (5 bases each). V lost 3 bases, J lost 6 bases, and 18 bases lay in between. CDR1 is LGHNA and CDR2 is YNFKEQ in the germline V gene. The CDR3 totals 15 residues. The CDR3 sequence is CASSQGTGPPFEQYF. The CDR3 DNA sequence: TGTGCCAGCAGCCAGGGGACGGGACCTCCTTTCGAGCAGTACTTC.

The rearrangement links TRBV4-3 to TRBJ2-5, with TRBD1 matching 11 bases. The length of the CDR3 is 15 residues. The V gene's germline CDR1 is LGHNA and CDR2 YSLEER. V dropped 8 bases and J dropped 3; count of bases not matched to a gene: 8. In DNA, the CDR3 is TGCGCCAGCCCTCCCGGGGACAGGGGGAAAGAGACCCAGTACTTC. This gives the protein CASPPGDRGKETQYF.

The rearrangement links TRBV7-3 to TRBJ2-7; 8 bases fit TRBD2. In germline, CDR1 is SGHTA, CDR2 FQGTGA. This CDR3 spans 16 amino acids. Trimming took 3 bases from V and 1 from J; bases not matched to a gene: 8. CDR3 sequence: CASSFPGAGASYEQYF. CDR3 sequence (DNA): TGTGCCAGCAGCTTCCCCGGAGCGGGAGCATCCTACGAGCAGTACTTC.

V usage is TRBV7-9 and J usage is TRBJ1-1, with D possibly being TRBD1 (5 bases). Deletions cut 2 bases from V and 0 bases from J, with 16 bases between. CDR1 is SEHNR, CDR2 FQNEAQ, per germline (reference sequence). The CDR3 loop spans 17 amino acids. The CDR3 nucleotides read TGTGCCAGCAGCTTACTGGGGGAGTCGGGGCTGAACACTGAAGCTTTCTTT. It translates to CASSLLGESGLNTEAFF.

This clone showed up just a few times. The V and J genes are TRBV28 and TRBJ1-5; D ambiguous. This CDR3 comprises 13 residues. Germline V CDR1 and CDR2: MDHEN, SYDVKM. V was trimmed by 8 bases and J by 1 base, leaving 9 bases between them. Here the CDR3 reads CASYSGSNQPQHF. Written as DNA, the CDR3 is TGTGCCAGCTACTCCGGGAGCAATCAGCCCCAGCATTTT.

The J gene is TRBJ2-5, the V gene TRBV5-4; possible D gene TRBD2, 5 bases. Per the germline V gene, CDR1 is SGHNT and CDR2 is YYREEE (reference sequence). Trimming stripped 3 bases from V and 2 bases from J, with 8 bases between. This CDR3 region has 13 residues. CDR3 in DNA: TGTGCCAGCAGCTACCCGGGACAAGAGACCCAGTACTTC. The encoded protein is CASSYPGQETQYF.

This clone was recorded once. This chain connects TRBV19 to TRBJ1-1; D is unresolved. CDR3 length: 13 residues. Looked up from germline, CDR1 is LNHDA and CDR2 is SQIVND (reference sequence). V was cut by 1 base and J by 8 bases, with 11 bases left in between. CDR3 amino acids: CASSIGTGLEAFF. The DNA for the CDR3 is TGTGCCAGTAGTATAGGGACGGGCCTGGAAGCTTTCTTT. The whole variable domain, remainder taken from reference TRBV19 and TRBJ1-1, is DGGITQSPKYLFRKEGQNVTLSCEQNLNHDAMYWYRQDPGQGLRLIYYSQIVNDFQKGDIAEGYSVSREKKESFPLTVTSAQKNPTAFYLCASSIGTGLEAFFGQGTRLTVV.

V and J are TRBV6-1 and TRBJ2-5; D may be TRBD1 (5 bases). Germline V gene lookup returns CDR1 MNHNS and CDR2 SASEGT. The ends were cut back, 1 base at V and 5 bases at J, with 20 bases in the middle. The CDR3 length is 17 residues. CDR3 protein: CASSEDLVGRVGETQYF. CDR3 in DNA: TGTGCCAGCAGTGAAGATCTCGTTGGCAGGGTGGGGGAGACCCAGTACTTC.

This sequence joins TRBV5-5 and TRBJ2-3; 7 positions agree with TRBD2. The CDR3 has 18 residues. V was pared by 0 bases and J by 0 bases, with 10 bases of the junction left unmatched. Germline CDR1 and CDR2: SGHKS and YYEKEE (reference sequence). CDR3 bases: TGTGCCAGCAGCTTGGGTTTGTACGAGCGGGGAAGCACAGATACGCAGTATTTT. It translates to CASSLGLYERGSTDTQYF.

This chain connects TRBV11-2 to TRBJ1-1; a weak D match, TRBD1 (6 bases). Germline V gives CDR1 SGHAT, CDR2 FQNNGV. This CDR3 has 13 residues. Trimming took off 4 bases at V and 6 bases at J, with 12 bases between the two ends. CDR3 DNA: TGTGCCAGCAGCTCAGGGGATCCGTCTGAAGCTTTCTTT. It translates to CASSSGDPSEAFF.

This chain joins TRBV27 and TRBJ2-7, with 7 positions matching TRBD1. Germline CDR1 and CDR2: MNHEY and SMNVEV (reference sequence). The length of the CDR3 is 16 residues. V dropped 8 bases and J dropped 3; count of bases not matched to a gene: 16. The CDR3 spells CASATSGGLKNYEQYF. The CDR3 DNA is TGTGCCAGCGCAACCTCAGGGGGTCTAAAGAACTACGAGCAGTACTTC.

CDR3 nucleotides: TGTGCCTGGAGAGGGCAGGCCCATAATTCACCCCTCCACTTT. Its protein product is CAWRGQAHNSPLHF. The chain is built from TRBV30 and TRBJ1-6; D is ambiguous. The CDR3 runs to 14 residues. The germline V and J ends were trimmed by 3 bases and 5 bases, with 11 bases remaining between them. CDR1 GTSNPN and CDR2 SVGIG come from the germline V gene (reference sequence).

The V call is TRBV6-4, the J call TRBJ1-1; D is ambiguous. Germline CDR1 is MRHNA and CDR2 is SNTAGT. There are 15 residues in the CDR3. V gave up 0 bases and J gave up 1 base, with 9 bases separating them. The CDR3 sequence: CASSDSYGTNTEAFF. For the CDR3, the DNA is TGTGCCAGCAGTGACTCGTACGGAACGAACACTGAAGCTTTCTTT.

The chain has TRBV7-9 and TRBJ2-7; a weak D match, TRBD2 (6 bases). Germline values: CDR1 SEHNR, CDR2 FQNEAQ (reference sequence). CDR3 length: 12 amino acids. V dropped 3 bases and J dropped 7 bases, with 10 bases sitting between them. The CDR3 sequence: CASSFFAGEQYF. DNA for the CDR3: TGTGCCAGCAGCTTTTTTGCGGGAGAGCAGTACTTC.

This rearrangement joins TRBV5-8 to TRBJ1-5, with a possible D match to TRBD1 (6 bases). The germline V gene encodes CDR1 SGHTS and CDR2 YDEGEE. The CDR3 has 15 residues. The V gene lost 3 bases and the J gene lost 3 bases, with 13 bases spanning the gap. CDR3 DNA sequence: TGTGCCAGCAGCTCCGGGACACAATTCAATCAGCCCCAGCATTTT. Amino acid sequence: CASSSGTQFNQPQHF.

The chain links TRBV7-6 to TRBJ2-1; D is ambiguous. Per the germline V gene, CDR1 is SGHVS and CDR2 is FNYEAQ. CDR3 length equals 14 residues. Trimming took 5 bases from V and 0 from J, leaving 8 bases between them. The CDR3 region has the DNA TGTGCCAGCAGCCCGTCGGGCTCCTACAATGAGCAGTTCTTC. Encoded protein: CASSPSGSYNEQFF.

The gene calls are TRBV9 and TRBJ2-1; TRBD1 is a possible D gene (6 bases). V was shortened by 3 bases and J by 5 bases, with 15 bases between the two germline ends. Germline assignment: CDR1 SGDLS and CDR2 YYNGEE. The CDR3 covers 15 residues. The CDR3 DNA is TGTGCCAGCAGCGAACCACAGGGTTTTGACAATGAGCAGTTCTTC. This gives the protein CASSEPQGFDNEQFF.

The chain links TRBV7-8 to TRBJ2-7; D gene uncertain. Germline V gene lookup returns CDR1 SGHVS and CDR2 FQNEAQ. This CDR3 comprises 14 residues. The V and J ends lost 4 bases and 3 bases respectively, with 13 bases between them. The CDR3 DNA sequence: TGTGCCAGCAGCTCCCCTGACAATTACTACGAGCAGTACTTC. Translation: CASSSPDNYYEQYF.

The CDR3 sequence is CASGDYEQYF. The CDR3 DNA sequence: TGTGCCAGTGGGGACTACGAGCAGTACTTC. This chain links TRBV19 with TRBJ2-5, with D unresolved. The end of the DNA is better explained by TRBJ2-7, so the J call may be wrong. Germline V gene sequence: CDR1 LNHDA, CDR2 SQIVND (reference sequence). This CDR3 has 10 amino acids.

The chain couples TRBV27 to TRBJ1-5; 8 nucleotides align to TRBD1. V was pared by 5 bases and J by 6 bases, with 12 bases of the junction left unmatched. The CDR3 is 16 amino acids. Germline values: CDR1 MNHEY, CDR2 SMNVEV (reference sequence). This CDR3 reads CASSLSRRQGTQPQHF. The CDR3 nucleotides are TGTGCCAGCAGTCTCAGCCGGAGACAGGGGACTCAGCCCCAGCATTTT.

The rearrangement joins TRBV27 to TRBJ2-1; TRBD2 agrees at 8 bases. CDR1 and CDR2 from the germline V gene are MNHEY and SMNVEV (reference sequence). After removal of 3 bases from V and 7 bases from J, the junction contained 2 bases not matched to a gene. The CDR3 contains 13 residues. The CDR3 loop reads CASSFGGDNEQFF. For the CDR3, the DNA is TGTGCCAGCAGTTTCGGGGGGGATAATGAGCAGTTCTTC.

The V call is TRBV6-5, the J call TRBJ2-2, with D unclear. V was shortened by 2 bases and J by 2 bases, with 9 bases between the two germline ends. Per germline, CDR1 MNHEY and CDR2 SVGAGI. This CDR3 contains 15 residues. The DNA for the CDR3 is TGTGCCAGCAGTTACGGGCAGGTCAACACCGGGGAGCTGTTTTTT. Protein sequence: CASSYGQVNTGELFF.

This chain joins TRBV19 and TRBJ1-1, with D possibly being TRBD1 (6 bases). Germline CDR1 and CDR2: LNHDA and SQIVND (reference sequence). Between the trimmed V and J ends, which lost 8 bases and 2 bases, there was a span of 12 bases. The CDR3 sequence is 13 residues long. The CDR3 region is CASETGRNTEAFF. The CDR3 nucleotides are TGTGCCAGTGAGACAGGCCGTAACACTGAAGCTTTCTTT.

CDR3 in DNA: TGTGCCAGCAGTCTTGACAGGTTTAGCTACGAGCAGTACTTC. Translated: CASSLDRFSYEQYF. The J gene is TRBJ2-7, the V gene TRBV7-3, with D possibly TRBD1 on 6 matching bases. Trimming shortened V by 6 bases and J by 3 bases, and 15 bases separated the two germline ends. This CDR3 is built from 14 residues. Germline V lookup: CDR1 SGHTA, CDR2 FQGTGA.

In DNA form, the CDR3 reads TGTGCCAGCTCACGGACACAGGGGGCGCAAGGAAACACCATATATTTT. Encoded protein: CASSRTQGAQGNTIYF. J is TRBJ1-3 and V is TRBV18; 9 bases are shared with TRBD1. V lost 4 bases and J lost 4; bases outside the gene matches: 8. CDR1 and CDR2 (germline): KGHSH, LQKENI. CDR3 length equals 16 residues.

The chain is built from TRBV7-9 and TRBJ2-3, with no clear D. The V end was cut by 3 bases, the J end by 3 bases, with 16 bases between. The CDR3 spans 16 residues. CDR1 and CDR2 (germline): SEHNR, FQNEAQ (reference sequence). This CDR3 is CASSFVAGEVTDTQYF. The CDR3 DNA is TGTGCCAGCAGCTTTGTAGCAGGCGAAGTGACAGATACGCAGTATTTT.